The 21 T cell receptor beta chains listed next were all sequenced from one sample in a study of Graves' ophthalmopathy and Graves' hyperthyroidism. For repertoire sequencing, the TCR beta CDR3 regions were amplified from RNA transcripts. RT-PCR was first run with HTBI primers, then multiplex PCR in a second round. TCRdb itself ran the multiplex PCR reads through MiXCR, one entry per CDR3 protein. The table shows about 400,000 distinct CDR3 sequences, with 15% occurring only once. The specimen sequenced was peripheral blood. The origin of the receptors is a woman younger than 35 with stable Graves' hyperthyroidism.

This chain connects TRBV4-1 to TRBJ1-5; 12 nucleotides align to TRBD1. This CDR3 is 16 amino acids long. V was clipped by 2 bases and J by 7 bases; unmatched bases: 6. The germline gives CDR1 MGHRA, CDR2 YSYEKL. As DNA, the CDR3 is TGCGCCAGCAGCCAACCGGGACAGGGGGCGTTACAGCCCCAGCATTTT. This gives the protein CASSQPGQGALQPQHF.

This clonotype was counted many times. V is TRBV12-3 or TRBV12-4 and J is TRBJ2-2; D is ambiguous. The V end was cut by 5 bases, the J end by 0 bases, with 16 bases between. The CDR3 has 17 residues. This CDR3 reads CASSPYQRKANTGELFF. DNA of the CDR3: TGTGCCAGCAGTCCATATCAACGAAAGGCGAACACCGGGGAGCTGTTTTTT.

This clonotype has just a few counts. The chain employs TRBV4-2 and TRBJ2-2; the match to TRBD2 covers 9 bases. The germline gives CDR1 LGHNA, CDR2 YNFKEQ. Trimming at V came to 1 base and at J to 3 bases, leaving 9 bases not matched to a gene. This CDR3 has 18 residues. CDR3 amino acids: CASSQGDSAGGHTGELFF. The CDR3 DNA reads TGTGCCAGCAGCCAAGGAGATTCGGCGGGGGGGCACACCGGGGAGCTGTTTTTT.

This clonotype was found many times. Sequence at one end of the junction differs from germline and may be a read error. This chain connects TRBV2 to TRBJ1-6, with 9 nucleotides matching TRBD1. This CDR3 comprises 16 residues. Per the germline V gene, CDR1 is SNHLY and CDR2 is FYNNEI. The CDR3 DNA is TGTGCCAGCAGCGAAGCACTAGGACAGGGGAGTTCACCCCTCCACTTT. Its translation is CASSEALGQGSSPLHF.

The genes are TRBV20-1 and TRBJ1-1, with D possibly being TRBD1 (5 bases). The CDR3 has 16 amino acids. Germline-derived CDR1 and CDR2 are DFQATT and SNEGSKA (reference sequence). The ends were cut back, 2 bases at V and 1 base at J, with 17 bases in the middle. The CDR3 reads CSARRNPGLSNTEAFF. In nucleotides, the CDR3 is TGCAGTGCTAGACGTAATCCGGGACTCTCGAACACTGAAGCTTTCTTT.

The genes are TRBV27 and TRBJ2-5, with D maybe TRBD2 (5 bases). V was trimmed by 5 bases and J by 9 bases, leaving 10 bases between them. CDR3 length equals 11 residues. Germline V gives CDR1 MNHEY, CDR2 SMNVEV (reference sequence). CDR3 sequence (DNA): TGTGCCAGCAGTGCCGACGGGGCCCAGTACTTC. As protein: CASSADGAQYF.

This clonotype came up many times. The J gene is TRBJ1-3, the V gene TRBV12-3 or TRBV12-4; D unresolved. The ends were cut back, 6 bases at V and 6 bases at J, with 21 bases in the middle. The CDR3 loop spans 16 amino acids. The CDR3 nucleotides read TGTGCCAGCAGCCGAGGACCTCAGAAAAGGGTAAACACCATATATTTT. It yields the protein CASSRGPQKRVNTIYF.

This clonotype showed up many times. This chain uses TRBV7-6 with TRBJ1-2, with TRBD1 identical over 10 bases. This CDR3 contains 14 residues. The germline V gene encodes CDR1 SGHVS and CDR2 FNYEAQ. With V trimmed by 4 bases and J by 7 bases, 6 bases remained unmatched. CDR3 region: CASSSSDRGVGYTF. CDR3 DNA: TGTGCCAGCAGCTCGTCGGACAGGGGGGTTGGCTACACCTTC.

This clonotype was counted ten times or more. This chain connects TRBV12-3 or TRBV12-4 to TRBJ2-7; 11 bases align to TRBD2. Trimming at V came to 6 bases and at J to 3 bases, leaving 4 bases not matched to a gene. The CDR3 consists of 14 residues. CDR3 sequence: CASSSGTSGYEQYF. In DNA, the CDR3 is TGTGCCAGCAGCTCCGGGACTAGCGGCTACGAGCAGTACTTC.

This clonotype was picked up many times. CDR3: CSASSGTQTYEQYF. CDR3 coding DNA: TGCAGTGCCTCATCCGGGACTCAAACCTACGAGCAGTACTTC. The rearrangement joins TRBV20-1 to TRBJ2-7; D is possibly TRBD2 (6 bases). CDR1 and CDR2 (germline): DFQATT, SNEGSKA (reference sequence). The CDR3 totals 14 residues. V lost 6 bases to trimming and J lost 2 bases, with 17 bases between them.

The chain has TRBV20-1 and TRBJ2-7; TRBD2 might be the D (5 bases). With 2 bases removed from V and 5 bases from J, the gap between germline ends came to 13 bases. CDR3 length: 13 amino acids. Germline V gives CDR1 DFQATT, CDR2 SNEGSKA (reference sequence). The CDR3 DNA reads TGCAGTGCTAGACCCTTCGCGGGTAACGAGCAGTACTTC. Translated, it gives CSARPFAGNEQYF.

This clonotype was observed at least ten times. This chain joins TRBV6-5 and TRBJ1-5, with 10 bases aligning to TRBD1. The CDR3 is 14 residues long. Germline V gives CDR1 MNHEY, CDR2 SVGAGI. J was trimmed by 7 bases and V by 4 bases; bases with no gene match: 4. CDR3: CASSSRDRGQPQHF. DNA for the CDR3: TGTGCCAGCAGTTCCCGGGACAGGGGCCAGCCCCAGCATTTT.

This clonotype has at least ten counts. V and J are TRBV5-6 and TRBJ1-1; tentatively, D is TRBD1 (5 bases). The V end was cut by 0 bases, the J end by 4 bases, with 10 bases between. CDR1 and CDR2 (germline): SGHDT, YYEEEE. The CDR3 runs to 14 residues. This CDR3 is CASSLEGDSTEAFF. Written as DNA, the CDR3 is TGTGCCAGCAGCTTGGAAGGGGATAGCACTGAAGCTTTCTTT.

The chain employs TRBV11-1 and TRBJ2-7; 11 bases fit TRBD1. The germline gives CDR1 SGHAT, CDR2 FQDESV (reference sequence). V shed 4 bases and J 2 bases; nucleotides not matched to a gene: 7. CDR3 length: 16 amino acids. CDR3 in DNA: TGTGCCAGCAGCTCCCCCCGGGACAGGGGGACCTACGAGCAGTACTTC. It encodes CASSSPRDRGTYEQYF.

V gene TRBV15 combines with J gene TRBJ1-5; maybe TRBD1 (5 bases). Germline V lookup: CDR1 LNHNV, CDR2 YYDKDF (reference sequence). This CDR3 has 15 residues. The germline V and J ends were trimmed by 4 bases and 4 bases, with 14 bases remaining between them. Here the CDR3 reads CATSTGQGVNQPQHF. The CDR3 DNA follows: TGTGCCACCAGCACTGGACAAGGCGTGAATCAGCCCCAGCATTTT.

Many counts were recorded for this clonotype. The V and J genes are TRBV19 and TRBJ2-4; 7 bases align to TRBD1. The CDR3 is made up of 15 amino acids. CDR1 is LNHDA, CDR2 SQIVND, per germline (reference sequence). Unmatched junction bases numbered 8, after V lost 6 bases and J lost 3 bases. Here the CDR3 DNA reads TGTGCCAGTAGGACAGGGTACGTGGGCAAAAACATTCAGTACTTC. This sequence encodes CASRTGYVGKNIQYF.

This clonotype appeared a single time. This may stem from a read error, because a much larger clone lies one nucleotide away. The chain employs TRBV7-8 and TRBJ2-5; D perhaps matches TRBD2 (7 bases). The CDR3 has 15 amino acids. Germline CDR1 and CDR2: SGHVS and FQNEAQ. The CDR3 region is CGSSLVGGALETQYF. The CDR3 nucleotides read TGTGGCAGCAGCTTAGTGGGGGGGGCCCTGGAGACCCAGTACTTC.

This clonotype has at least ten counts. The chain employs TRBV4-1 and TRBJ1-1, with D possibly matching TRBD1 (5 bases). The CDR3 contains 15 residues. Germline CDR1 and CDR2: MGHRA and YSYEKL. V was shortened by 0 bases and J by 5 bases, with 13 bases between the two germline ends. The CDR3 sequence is CASSQDGGGGTEAFF. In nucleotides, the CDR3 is TGCGCCAGCAGCCAAGATGGGGGAGGAGGGACTGAAGCTTTCTTT.

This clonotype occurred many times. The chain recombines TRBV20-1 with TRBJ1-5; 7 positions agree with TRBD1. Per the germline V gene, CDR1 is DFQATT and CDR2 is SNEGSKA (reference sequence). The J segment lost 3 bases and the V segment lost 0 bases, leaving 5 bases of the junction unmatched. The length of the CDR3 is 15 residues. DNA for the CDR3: TGCAGTGCTAGAGATCTACAGGGGCACAATCAGCCCCAGCATTTT. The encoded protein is CSARDLQGHNQPQHF.

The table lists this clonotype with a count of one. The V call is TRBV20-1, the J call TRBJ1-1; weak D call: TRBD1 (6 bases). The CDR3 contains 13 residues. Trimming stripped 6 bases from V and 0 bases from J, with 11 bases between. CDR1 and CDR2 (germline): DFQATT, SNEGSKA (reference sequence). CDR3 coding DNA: TGCAGTGCCCGGACAGATTTGAACACTGAAGCTTTCTTT. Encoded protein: CSARTDLNTEAFF.

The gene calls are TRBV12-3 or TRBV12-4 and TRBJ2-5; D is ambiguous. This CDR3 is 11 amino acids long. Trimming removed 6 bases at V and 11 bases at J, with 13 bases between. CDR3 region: CASSQDVQQYF. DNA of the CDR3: TGTGCCAGCAGCCAGGACGTGCAGCAGTACTTC.